These T cell receptor beta chains were read from a single sample in a study of blood T cell repertoires in COVID-19. The data were produced by immunoSEQ multiplex PCR, yet TCRdb's version contains in-frame clones alone and is incomplete. The sample lists about 140,000 clones, about three quarters occurring once. The sequenced material came from PBMCs or T cells enriched from blood (not recorded which). The receptors stem from a woman aged 45-65 years who had recovered from COVID-19. The CDR3 runs from the conserved cysteine through the conserved F or W. Each record gives: J gene, clone size, D gene, V gene, CDR3 protein, CDR3 DNA. A D gene is named only where the DNA matches it firmly. Size values are once, few and many counts, or a class for expanded clones, and some rows have none.

J gene: TRBJ1-1; clone size: many; D gene: .; V gene: TRBV6-5; CDR3 protein: CASSYFTETEAFF; CDR3 DNA: TGTGCCAGCAGTTACTTCACAGAGACTGAAGCTTTCTTT
J gene: TRBJ2-1; clone size: .; D gene: TRBD2; V gene: TRBV27; CDR3 protein: CASTSPRLAVSYNEQFF; CDR3 DNA: TGTGCCAGCACCTCCCCCCGACTAGCGGTCTCCTACAATGAGCAGTTCTTC
J gene: TRBJ1-2; clone size: once; D gene: TRBD1; V gene: TRBV5-4; CDR3 protein: CASSLQGASSGYTF; CDR3 DNA: TGTGCCAGCAGCTTACAGGGGGCTTCGAGTGGCTACACCTTC
J gene: TRBJ1-1; clone size: .; D gene: TRBD1; V gene: TRBV9; CDR3 protein: CASSVGGGQVMNTEAFF; CDR3 DNA: TGTGCCAGCAGCGTAGGAGGAGGACAGGTGATGAACACTGAAGCTTTCTTT
J gene: TRBJ2-1; clone size: .; D gene: .; V gene: TRBV7-2; CDR3 protein: CASSLGLGWTRRDNEQFF; CDR3 DNA: TGTGCCAGCAGCTTAGGCCTGGGATGGACACGAAGGGACAATGAGCAGTTCTTC
J gene: TRBJ1-3; clone size: few; D gene: .; V gene: TRBV15; CDR3 protein: CATSRDRAGGRNTIYF; CDR3 DNA: TGTGCCACCAGCAGAGATCGGGCAGGAGGGCGAAACACCATATATTTT
J gene: TRBJ1-1; clone size: .; D gene: .; V gene: TRBV2; CDR3 protein: CASSDWGVNTEAFF; CDR3 DNA: TGTGCCAGCAGTGACTGGGGGGTGAACACTGAAGCTTTCTTT
J gene: TRBJ2-1; clone size: .; D gene: .; V gene: TRBV5-1; CDR3 protein: CASSLADWGVGNEQFF; CDR3 DNA: TGCGCCAGCAGCTTGGCCGACTGGGGGGTCGGCAATGAGCAGTTCTTC
J gene: TRBJ1-2; clone size: .; D gene: TRBD1; V gene: TRBV3-1/TRBV3-2; CDR3 protein: CASSLGTDGYTF; CDR3 DNA: TGTGCCAGCAGCCTTGGGACAGATGGCTACACCTTC
J gene: TRBJ1-5; clone size: .; D gene: .; V gene: TRBV7-2; CDR3 protein: CASSLAYGSNQPQHF; CDR3 DNA: TGTGCCAGCAGCTTAGCTTACGGGAGCAATCAGCCCCAGCATTTT
J gene: TRBJ1-4; clone size: .; D gene: TRBD1; V gene: TRBV9; CDR3 protein: CASSTSGQPFATNEKLFF; CDR3 DNA: TGTGCCAGCAGCACATCGGGACAGCCCTTTGCAACTAATGAAAAACTGTTTTTT
J gene: TRBJ2-7; clone size: .; D gene: TRBD2; V gene: TRBV19; CDR3 protein: CASSITSGSNEQYF; CDR3 DNA: TGTGCCAGTAGTATTACTAGCGGGAGCAACGAGCAGTACTTC
J gene: TRBJ1-1; clone size: .; D gene: .; V gene: TRBV12-3/TRBV12-4; CDR3 protein: CASSSEGGLEAFF; CDR3 DNA: TGTGCCAGCAGTTCCGAAGGGGGTCTTGAAGCTTTCTTT
J gene: TRBJ2-7; clone size: .; D gene: .; V gene: TRBV2; CDR3 protein: CASSGSLRGYEQYF; CDR3 DNA: TGTGCCAGCAGTGGTTCGCTTCGGGGGTACGAGCAGTACTTC
J gene: TRBJ1-1; clone size: .; D gene: TRBD1; V gene: TRBV7-2; CDR3 protein: CASSLRDRGNTEAFF; CDR3 DNA: TGTGCCAGCAGCTTACGAGACAGGGGGAACACTGAAGCTTTCTTT
J gene: TRBJ2-1; clone size: .; D gene: .; V gene: TRBV5-6; CDR3 protein: CASSRYNEQFF; CDR3 DNA: TGTGCCAGCAGCCGTTACAATGAGCAGTTCTTC
J gene: TRBJ1-6; clone size: .; D gene: .; V gene: TRBV2; CDR3 protein: CASSDSGQGYSPLHF; CDR3 DNA: TGTGCCAGCAGTGATAGTGGGCAGGGGTATTCACCCCTCCACTTT
J gene: TRBJ2-7; clone size: .; D gene: .; V gene: TRBV19; CDR3 protein: CASSIREQPREQYF; CDR3 DNA: TGTGCCAGTAGTATTCGGGAGCAACCGAGGGAGCAGTACTTC
J gene: TRBJ2-3; clone size: .; D gene: TRBD2; V gene: TRBV20-1; CDR3 protein: CSASSPSGWDADTQYF; CDR3 DNA: TGCAGTGCTAGTTCGCCTAGCGGATGGGACGCAGATACGCAGTATTTT